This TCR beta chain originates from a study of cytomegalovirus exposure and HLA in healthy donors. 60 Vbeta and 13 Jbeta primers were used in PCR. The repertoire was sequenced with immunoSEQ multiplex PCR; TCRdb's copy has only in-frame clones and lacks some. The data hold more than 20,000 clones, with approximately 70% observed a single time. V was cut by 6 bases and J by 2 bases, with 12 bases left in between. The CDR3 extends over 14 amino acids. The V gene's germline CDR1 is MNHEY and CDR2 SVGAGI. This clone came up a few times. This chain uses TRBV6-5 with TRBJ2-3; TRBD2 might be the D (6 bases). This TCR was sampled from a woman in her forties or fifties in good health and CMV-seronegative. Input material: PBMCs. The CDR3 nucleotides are TGTGCCAGCAGATACGGGAGTAACACAGATACGCAGTATTTT. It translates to CASRYGSNTDTQYF.